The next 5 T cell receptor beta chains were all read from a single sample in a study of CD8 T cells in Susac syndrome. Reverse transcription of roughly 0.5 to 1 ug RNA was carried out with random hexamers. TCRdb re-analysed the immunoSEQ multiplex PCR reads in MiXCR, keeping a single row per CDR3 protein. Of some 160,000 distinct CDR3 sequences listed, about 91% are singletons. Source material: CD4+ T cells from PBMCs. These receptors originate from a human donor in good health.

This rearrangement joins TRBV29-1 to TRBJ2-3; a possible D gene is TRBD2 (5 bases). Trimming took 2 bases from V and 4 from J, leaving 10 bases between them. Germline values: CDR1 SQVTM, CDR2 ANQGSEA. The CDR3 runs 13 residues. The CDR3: CSVERQRADTQYF. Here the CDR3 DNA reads TGCAGCGTTGAACGGCAGAGGGCAGATACGCAGTATTTT.

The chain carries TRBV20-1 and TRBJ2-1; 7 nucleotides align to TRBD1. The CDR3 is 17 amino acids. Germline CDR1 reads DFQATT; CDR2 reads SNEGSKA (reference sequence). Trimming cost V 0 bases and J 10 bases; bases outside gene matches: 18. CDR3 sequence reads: CSARDIRRQGLREEQFF. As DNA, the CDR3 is TGCAGTGCTAGAGATATCCGTCGACAGGGCCTAAGGGAGGAGCAGTTCTTC.

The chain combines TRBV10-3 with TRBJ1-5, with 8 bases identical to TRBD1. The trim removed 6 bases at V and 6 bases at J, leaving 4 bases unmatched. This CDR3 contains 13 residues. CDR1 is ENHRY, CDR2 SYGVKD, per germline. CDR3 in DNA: TGTGCCATCAGGACAGGGGACGGTCAGCCCCAGCATTTT. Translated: CAIRTGDGQPQHF.

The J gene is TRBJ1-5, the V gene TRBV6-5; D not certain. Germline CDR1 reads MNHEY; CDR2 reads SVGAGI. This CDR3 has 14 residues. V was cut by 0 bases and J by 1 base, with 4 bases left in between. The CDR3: CASSYSLSNQPQHF. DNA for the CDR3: TGTGCCAGCAGTTACTCCCTAAGCAATCAGCCCCAGCATTTT.

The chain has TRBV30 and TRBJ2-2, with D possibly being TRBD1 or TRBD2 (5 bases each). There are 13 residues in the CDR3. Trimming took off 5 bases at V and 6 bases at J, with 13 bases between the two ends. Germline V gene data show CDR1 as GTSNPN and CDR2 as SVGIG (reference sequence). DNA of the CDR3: TGTGCCTGGGCCGTGAGGGGCGCCGGGGAGCTGTTTTTT. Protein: CAWAVRGAGELFF.